The 25 T cell receptor beta chains reported below all come from one sample, sequenced in a study of technical replicates of blood from a few donors. Produced via immunoSEQ multiplex PCR; TCRdb's table is partial and in-frame only. The profile shows 100,000 or so clones, 96% of them singletons. Sequencing input: T cells isolated from PBMCs. Receptors originate from a human donor in good health.

The genes are TRBV2 and TRBJ2-1, with D possibly TRBD2 on 6 matching bases. The CDR3 contains 12 residues. The germline gives CDR1 SNHLY, CDR2 FYNNEI. Trimming stripped 6 bases from V and 5 bases from J, with 8 bases between. For the CDR3, the DNA is TGTGCCAGCAGGGACTATCACAATGAGCAGTTCTTC. Encoded protein: CASRDYHNEQFF. Using reference TRBV2 and TRBJ2-1 for the parts outside the CDR3, the full variable domain is EPEVTQTPSHQVTQMGQEVILRCVPISNHLYFYWYRQILGQKVEFLVSFYNNEISEKSEIFDDQFSVERPDGSNFTLKIRSTKLEDSAMYFCASRDYHNEQFFGPGTRLTVL.

The chain combines TRBV5-6 with TRBJ2-7; the D is unclear. The CDR3 covers 14 residues. Trimming cost V 2 bases and J 3 bases, with 12 bases left between them. CDR1 is SGHDT, CDR2 YYEEEE, per germline. The CDR3: CASSLKGVGYEQYF. CDR3 DNA sequence: TGTGCCAGCAGCTTAAAAGGAGTTGGCTACGAGCAGTACTTC.

V is TRBV4-1 and J is TRBJ2-2; a possible D gene is TRBD1 (5 bases). The V and J ends lost 0 bases and 5 bases respectively, with 19 bases between them. The germline CDR1 and CDR2 sequences are MGHRA and YSYEKL. This CDR3 is built from 18 residues. DNA of the CDR3: TGCGCCAGCAGCCAAGATCCCCCAGGGTTAGTGAGAACCGGGGAGCTGTTTTTT. Residues: CASSQDPPGLVRTGELFF.

The CDR3 loop reads CASSLRGGSEQFF. In nucleotides, the CDR3 is TGCGCCAGCAGCTTGCGGGGAGGGAGTGAGCAGTTCTTC. The V call is TRBV5-1, the J call TRBJ2-1; 7 nucleotides line up with TRBD2. The CDR3 length is 13 residues. From germline, CDR1 is SGHRS and CDR2 YFSETQ. The V and J ends lost 1 base and 9 bases, in that order; junction bases with no gene match: 4.

V gene TRBV2 combines with J gene TRBJ1-1; 7 bases are a match to TRBD1. Trimming cost V 7 bases and J 10 bases; bases outside gene matches: 6. CDR3 length: 11 residues. CDR1 and CDR2 (germline): SNHLY, FYNNEI. DNA of the CDR3: TGTGCCAGCACCACAGGGGAAGGAGCTTTCTTT. Protein: CASTTGEGAFF.

CDR3 residues: CASSLVIAGVKEQYF. The CDR3, as DNA: TGTGCCAGCAGCTTGGTGATAGCGGGAGTGAAGGAGCAGTACTTC. The chain combines TRBV5-4 with TRBJ2-7, with 9 bases that match TRBD2. CDR1 and CDR2 (germline): SGHNT, YYREEE (reference sequence). The trim removed 0 bases at V and 7 bases at J, leaving 8 bases unmatched. The CDR3 has 15 amino acids.

The count of this clone is one. V usage is TRBV5-6 and J usage is TRBJ1-5; no clear D gene. The CDR3 totals 15 residues. Germline V gives CDR1 SGHDT, CDR2 YYEEEE. The germline V and J ends were trimmed by 1 base and 7 bases, with 15 bases remaining between them. The CDR3 protein is CASSLFSPRGQPQHF. Written as DNA, the CDR3 is TGTGCCAGCAGCTTGTTTAGCCCGCGAGGGCAGCCCCAGCATTTT.

The chain uses TRBV4-1 and TRBJ2-1, with a tentative D call TRBD2 (6 bases). The V end lost 3 bases, the J end lost 13 bases, and 16 bases lay between the germline ends. The germline CDR1 and CDR2 sequences are MGHRA and YSYEKL. This CDR3 spans 13 amino acids. DNA of the CDR3: TGCGCCAGCAGCCACGAGGGACTGGACATCCAGTTCTTC. The encoded protein is CASSHEGLDIQFF.

The V gene is TRBV6-1, the J gene TRBJ1-1, with a possible D match to TRBD1 (6 bases). The V end was cut by 8 bases, the J end by 0 bases, with 16 bases between. The CDR3 totals 15 residues. The germline V gene has CDR1 MNHNS and CDR2 SASEGT. CDR3 region: CASLERQAVNTEAFF. CDR3 bases: TGTGCCAGCCTGGAGAGACAGGCAGTGAACACTGAAGCTTTCTTT.

J is TRBJ2-1 and V is TRBV19; TRBD2 matches at 9 bases. There are 15 residues in the CDR3. After removal of 1 base from V and 5 bases from J, the junction contained 3 bases not matched to a gene. The germline V gene encodes CDR1 LNHDA and CDR2 SQIVND (reference sequence). The DNA of the CDR3 is TGTGCCAGTAGTATAGTCGCTAGCGGGGACAATGAGCAGTTCTTC. Its protein product is CASSIVASGDNEQFF.

This clone was counted a few times. V is TRBV5-1 and J is TRBJ2-7; TRBD2 matches 11 bases. Germline loops: CDR1 SGHRS, CDR2 YFSETQ. Trimming took 7 bases from V and 4 from J; bases not matched to a gene: 4. The CDR3 sequence is 13 residues long. DNA of the CDR3: TGCGCCAGCGCCGGGACTAGCGGATACGAGCAGTACTTC. It codes for CASAGTSGYEQYF. Using reference TRBV5-1 and TRBJ2-7 for the parts outside the CDR3, the full variable domain is KAGVTQTPRYLIKTRGQQVTLSCSPISGHRSVSWYQQTPGQGLQFLFEYFSETQRNKGNFPGRFSGRQFSNSRSEMNVSTLELGDSALYLCASAGTSGYEQYFGPGTRLTVT.

The chain carries TRBV7-9 and TRBJ2-3, with no clear D. Per germline, CDR1 SEHNR and CDR2 FQNEAQ (reference sequence). V lost 4 bases to trimming and J lost 2 bases, with 16 bases between them. The CDR3 runs 16 residues. The CDR3 nucleotides are TGTGCCAGCAGCTCCGCGCAATATAGTTTCACAGATACGCAGTATTTT. Translated: CASSSAQYSFTDTQYF.

The CDR3 protein is CASRPQGSSYTEAFF. In nucleotides, the CDR3 is TGTGCCAGCAGGCCACAGGGGAGTTCTTACACTGAAGCTTTCTTT. The V and J genes are TRBV25-1 and TRBJ1-1, with 7 bases lining up with TRBD1. Germline loops: CDR1 MGHDK, CDR2 SYGVNS. This CDR3 region has 15 residues. With V trimmed by 6 bases and J by 3 bases, 10 bases remained unmatched. The full variable domain, with the rest looked up from reference TRBV25-1 and TRBJ1-1, is EADIYQTPRYLVIGTGKKITLECSQTMGHDKMYWYQQDPGMELHLIHYSYGVNSTEKGDLSSESTVSRIRTEHFPLTLESARPSHTSQYLCASRPQGSSYTEAFFGQGTRLTVV.

The V and J genes are TRBV27 and TRBJ2-7, with 13 bases matching TRBD2. The trim removed 3 bases at V and 2 bases at J, leaving 1 base unmatched. Germline assignment: CDR1 MNHEY and CDR2 SMNVEV (reference sequence). The CDR3 is 15 residues long. CDR3 region: CASSLGLAGTYEQYF. In DNA, the CDR3 is TGTGCCAGCAGTTTGGGACTAGCGGGAACCTACGAGCAGTACTTC.

The V and J genes are TRBV27 and TRBJ2-7; D perhaps matches TRBD1 (6 bases). V was clipped by 4 bases and J by 3 bases, with 10 bases between them. The germline gives CDR1 MNHEY, CDR2 SMNVEV (reference sequence). The CDR3 length is 13 residues. CDR3 sequence reads: CASSSGVSYEQYF. The CDR3 DNA reads TGTGCCAGCAGTTCAGGGGTCAGCTACGAGCAGTACTTC.

In its sample, this clone was seen once. V and J are TRBV5-1 and TRBJ2-2, with 7 positions matching TRBD1. The germline CDR1 and CDR2 sequences are SGHRS and YFSETQ. After removal of 5 bases from V and 5 bases from J, the junction contained 9 bases not matched to a gene. The CDR3 sequence is 15 residues long. Here the CDR3 reads CASRATGWETGELFF. CDR3 nucleotide sequence: TGCGCCAGCAGAGCGACAGGGTGGGAAACCGGGGAGCTGTTTTTT.

This chain uses TRBV11-2 with TRBJ2-7; D is perhaps TRBD1 (5 bases). V lost 2 bases and J 4 bases, leaving 12 bases between the germline ends. Per germline, CDR1 SGHAT and CDR2 FQNNGV. There are 14 residues in the CDR3. CDR3 loop: CASSLLTTVYEQYF. CDR3 bases: TGTGCCAGCAGCTTATTAACGACAGTATACGAGCAGTACTTC.

This clone was seen only once. The chain carries TRBV19 and TRBJ1-2, with D tentatively TRBD1 (5 bases). This CDR3 is 14 amino acids long. Germline lookup yields CDR1 LNHDA and CDR2 SQIVND (reference sequence). Trimming took off 0 bases at V and 3 bases at J, with 8 bases between the two ends. The CDR3 coding sequence is TGTGCCAGTAGTATAGAAGGGGCCTACTATGGCTACACCTTC. Encoded protein: CASSIEGAYYGYTF.

The gene calls are TRBV19 and TRBJ1-4, with 7 bases that match TRBD1. J was trimmed by 3 bases and V by 6 bases; bases with no gene match: 4. Germline V gives CDR1 LNHDA, CDR2 SQIVND (reference sequence). CDR3 length: 14 amino acids. CDR3: CASRPGTANEKLFF. The CDR3 region has the DNA TGTGCCAGTAGGCCCGGGACAGCTAATGAAAAACTGTTTTTT.

The CDR3 spells CASSQGGLAVQETQYF. The CDR3 nucleotides read TGTGCCAGCAGCCAAGGGGGACTAGCGGTCCAAGAGACCCAGTACTTC. The rearrangement links TRBV4-2 to TRBJ2-5, with 11 bases lining up with TRBD2. There are 16 residues in the CDR3. V lost 1 base and J lost 1; bases outside the gene matches: 2. Germline CDR1 is LGHNA and CDR2 is YNFKEQ.

This chain joins TRBV16 and TRBJ2-5; D possibly corresponds to TRBD2 (5 bases). The V end was cut by 0 bases, the J end by 1 base, with 9 bases between. The CDR3 spans 15 residues. Looked up from germline, CDR1 is KGHSY and CDR2 is FQNENV. The CDR3 loop reads CASSQSVAPQETQYF. DNA for the CDR3: TGTGCCAGCAGCCAATCGGTAGCGCCCCAAGAGACCCAGTACTTC.

The rearrangement links TRBV2 to TRBJ2-2; 7 bases line up with TRBD2. The V gene end was trimmed by 3 bases and the J gene end by 3 bases; junction bases not matched to a gene: 1. This CDR3 has 14 amino acids. The germline gives CDR1 SNHLY, CDR2 FYNNEI. The DNA for the CDR3 is TGTGCCAGCAGTGAGGGAGGGTACACCGGGGAGCTGTTTTTT. It specifies CASSEGGYTGELFF.

The V and J genes are TRBV5-6 and TRBJ2-2, with D uncertain. This CDR3 is 16 amino acids long. Trimming removed 2 bases from V and 0 bases from J, with 11 bases in between. CDR1 and CDR2 (germline): SGHDT, YYEEEE. The CDR3 nucleotides read TGTGCCAGCAGCTTACTCCAAATCACGAACACCGGGGAGCTGTTTTTT. This encodes CASSLLQITNTGELFF.

The V and J genes are TRBV5-8 and TRBJ1-5, with D possibly being TRBD1 (6 bases). V was cut by 6 bases and J by 1 base, with 11 bases left in between. Per germline, CDR1 SGHTS and CDR2 YDEGEE. This CDR3 contains 14 residues. CDR3 nucleotide sequence: TGTGCCAGCAACTACAGGGTAAGCAATCAGCCCCAGCATTTT. This codes for CASNYRVSNQPQHF.

This clone has more than one count but fewer than ten. The chain couples TRBV12-5 to TRBJ1-2, with 12 bases lining up with TRBD1. CDR1 LGHNT and CDR2 FRNRAP come from the germline V gene. The CDR3 covers 15 residues. After removal of 5 bases from V and 5 bases from J, the junction contained 6 bases not matched to a gene. CDR3 residues: CASGPGTGGFYGYTF. The DNA for the CDR3 is TGTGCTAGTGGTCCCGGGACAGGGGGCTTTTATGGCTACACCTTC.